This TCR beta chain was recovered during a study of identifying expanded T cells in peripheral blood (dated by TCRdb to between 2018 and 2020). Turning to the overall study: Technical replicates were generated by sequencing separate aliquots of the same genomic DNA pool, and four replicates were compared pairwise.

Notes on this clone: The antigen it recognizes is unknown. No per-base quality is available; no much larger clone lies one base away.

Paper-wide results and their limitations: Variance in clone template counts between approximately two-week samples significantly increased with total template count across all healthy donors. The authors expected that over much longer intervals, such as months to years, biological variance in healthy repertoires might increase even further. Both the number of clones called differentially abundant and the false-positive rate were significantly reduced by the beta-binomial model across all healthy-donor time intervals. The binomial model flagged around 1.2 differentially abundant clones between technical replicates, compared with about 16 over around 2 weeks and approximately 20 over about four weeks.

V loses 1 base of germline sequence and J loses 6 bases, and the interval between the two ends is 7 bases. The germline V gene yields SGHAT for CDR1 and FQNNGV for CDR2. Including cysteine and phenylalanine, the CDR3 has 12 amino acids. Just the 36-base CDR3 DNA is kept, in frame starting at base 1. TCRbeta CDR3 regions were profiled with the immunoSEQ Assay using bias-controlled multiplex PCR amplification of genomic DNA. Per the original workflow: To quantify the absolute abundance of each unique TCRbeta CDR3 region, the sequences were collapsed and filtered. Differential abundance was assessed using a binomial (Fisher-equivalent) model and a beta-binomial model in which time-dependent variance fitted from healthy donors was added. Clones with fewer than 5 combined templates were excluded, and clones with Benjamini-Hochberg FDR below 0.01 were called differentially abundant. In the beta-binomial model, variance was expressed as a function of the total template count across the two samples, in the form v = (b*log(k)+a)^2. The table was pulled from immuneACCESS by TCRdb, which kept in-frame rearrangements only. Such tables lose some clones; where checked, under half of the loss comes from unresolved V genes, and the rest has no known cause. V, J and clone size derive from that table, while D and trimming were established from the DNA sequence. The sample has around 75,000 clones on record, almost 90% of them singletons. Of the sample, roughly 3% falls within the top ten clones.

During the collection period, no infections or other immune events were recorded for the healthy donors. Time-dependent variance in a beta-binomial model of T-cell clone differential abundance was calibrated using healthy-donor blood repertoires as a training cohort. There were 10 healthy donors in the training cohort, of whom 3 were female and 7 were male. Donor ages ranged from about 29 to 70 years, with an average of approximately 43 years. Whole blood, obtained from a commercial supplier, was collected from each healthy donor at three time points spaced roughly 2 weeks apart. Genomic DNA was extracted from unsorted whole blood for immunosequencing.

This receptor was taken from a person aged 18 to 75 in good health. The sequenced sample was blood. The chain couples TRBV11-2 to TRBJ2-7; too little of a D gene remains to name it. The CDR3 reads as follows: CASSLVTSEQYF. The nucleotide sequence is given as TGTGCCAGCAGCTTAGTCACTTCCGAGCAGTACTTC.